The sequence of this TCR beta chain was determined in a study of blood T cell repertoires in COVID-19. About the study: Researchers got acute and convalescent COVID-19 samples from the United States, Italy and Spain. PBMCs, B-cell-depleted T cells, or T cells were the source of the cDNA or gDNA that made up the material.

The length of the CDR3 is 13 residues. Germline V gives CDR1 MNHEY, CDR2 SVGAGI. V shed 0 bases and J shed 8 bases, with 10 bases lying between them. The authors' processing: Nucleated cell counts were estimated from reference gene primer amplification. Sequenced by immunoSEQ multiplex PCR; TCRdb stores in-frame clones only, minus some. V, J and clone size are those of that table, while D and trimming were read from the DNA. Of about 100,000 clones detected, roughly 87% appear once; the ten largest clones hold over 7%. Points on this clone: This same CDR3 is encoded by further DNA sequences in the sample.

The source of this sequence is a man aged 25 to 40 in a cohort sampled during active COVID-19. The chain employs TRBV6-5 and TRBJ1-2, with D possibly matching TRBD1 (6 bases). The sequencing input was peripheral blood. CDR3 loop: CASSYSTGGGYTF. DNA for the CDR3: TGTGCCAGCAGTTACTCGACGGGGGGCGGCTACACCTTC.